This T cell receptor (delta chain) was sequenced in a study of gamma delta lymphoproliferative disorders and STAT genes. Study in general: For the delta chain, EuroClonality-NGS standard procedure was applied.

TCRdb fed the multiplex PCR reads to CATT. The sample lists 3,000 to 4,000 delta-chain clones, 0.85% to 1.3% occurring once. The CDR3 has 10 amino acids. Germline loops: CDR1 TSWWSYY, CDR2 QGS. This clone was observed a handful of times. Its matching antigen is unknown. The junction differs from germline at one of its ends, possibly a read error. At the DNA level, this CDR3 is encoded by other sequences in the same sample as well. Sequencing used genomic DNA taken from PBMCs of patients and controls. Findings and limits, study-wide: Public or private status of leukemic clones needs confirmation.

The sequence came from a human donor in good health. This chain links TRDV1 with TRDJ1, with D unclear. The sequenced material came from blood. CDR3 in DNA: TGTGCTCTCGGGCCCGGCGAACTCATTTTT. Translated, it gives CALGPGELIF.